This note documents a single T cell receptor (beta chain) sequence. The antigen remains undetermined. This CDR3 has 16 residues. The V segment lost 7 bases and the J segment 3 bases; nucleotides outside the gene matches: 9. Per the germline V gene, CDR1 is MNHNY and CDR2 is SVGAGI (reference sequence). Isolated per sample were at least 6 million PBMCs. This record comes from a study of blood T cells in healthy people across ages. The study's findings and limits: Estimated diversity, derived from one million T cells, was regarded as an underestimate. Reliance upon unsorted PBMCs precluded definitive naive versus antigen-experienced comparison.

Primed by a sample-barcoded 5' primer and a J-beta primer mix, a second PCR proceeded for 7 to 11 cycles. MiXCR was run by TCRdb on the 5' RACE reads, yielding one entry per CDR3 protein. The sample lists about 830,000 distinct CDR3 sequences, about 62% occurring once. Sequenced input: blood. This sequence joins TRBV6-6 and TRBJ2-6; 7 positions match TRBD1. The source is a man younger than 40 in good health. The CDR3 nucleotides read TGTGCCAGCACCGGGACAGTGTCCTATGGGGCCAACGTCCTGACTTTC. Its translation: CASTGTVSYGANVLTF.